These T cell receptor beta chains were read from a single sample in a study of blood T cells in healthy people across ages. In TCRdb, the 5' RACE reads were re-called with MiXCR into one record per CDR3 protein. The sample comprises some 1.4 million distinct CDR3 sequences, 40% to 50% of which are singletons, and roughly 7.9% rests with the top ten. Sequenced input: blood. The receptors were sampled from a woman aged 18 to 35 in good health. Each CDR3 is given with its conserved first and last residue.

V	J	CDR3
TRBV20-1	TRBJ2-1	CSGGEVLRLNEQFF
TRBV27	TRBJ1-6	CASSVDIGGSPLHF
TRBV12-3/TRBV12-4	TRBJ2-1	CASSRGPLTDEQFF
TRBV6-2/TRBV6-3	-	CASRSYRERYAEQYF
TRBV6-5	TRBJ2-7	CASRGGNEQYF
TRBV24-1	TRBJ1-6	CATRDSSGSLHF
TRBV6-1	TRBJ2-6	CASSAVFSGANVLTF
TRBV27	TRBJ2-3	CASSWNLFSTDTQYF
TRBV29-1	TRBJ2-1	CSDLLAGVDGGKQFF
TRBV10-2	TRBJ2-1	CASGSILLQGTSYNEQFF
TRBV10-3	TRBJ1-6	CAIREDRGSYNSPLHF
TRBV5-5	-	CASSRPNYEQYF
TRBV7-2	TRBJ2-7	CASSHRESEQYF
TRBV27	TRBJ2-3	CASSLSEKIHLGLADTDTQYF
TRBV6-6	TRBJ2-5	CASSETRLDQETQYF
TRBV27	TRBJ1-1	CASSPGVTGTEAFF
TRBV11-2	TRBJ2-3	CASSLGVETDTQYF
TRBV29-1	TRBJ1-2	CSVEVIGEPTRYGYTF
TRBV4-1	TRBJ2-7	CASSSTGVQGIYEQYF
TRBV20-1	TRBJ1-6	CSAVAGGQGVAYNSPLHF
TRBV20-1	TRBJ2-5	CSARETGKETQYF
TRBV27	TRBJ2-7	CASSSRALFPYEQYF
TRBV2	TRBJ2-1	CASSVPPEQFF
TRBV20-1	TRBJ1-6	CSARESGTGVRDSPLHF